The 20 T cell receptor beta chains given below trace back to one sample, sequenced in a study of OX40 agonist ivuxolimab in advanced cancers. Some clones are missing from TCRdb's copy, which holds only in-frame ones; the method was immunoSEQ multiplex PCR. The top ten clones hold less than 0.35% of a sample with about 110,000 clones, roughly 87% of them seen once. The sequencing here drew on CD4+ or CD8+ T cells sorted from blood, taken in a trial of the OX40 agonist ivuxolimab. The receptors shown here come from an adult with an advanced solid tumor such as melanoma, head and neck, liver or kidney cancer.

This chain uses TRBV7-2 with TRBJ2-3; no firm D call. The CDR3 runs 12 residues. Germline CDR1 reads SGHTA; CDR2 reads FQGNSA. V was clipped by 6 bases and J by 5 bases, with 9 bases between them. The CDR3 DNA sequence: TGTGCCAGCAGTCGATCGGGAGATACGCAGTATTTT. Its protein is CASSRSGDTQYF.

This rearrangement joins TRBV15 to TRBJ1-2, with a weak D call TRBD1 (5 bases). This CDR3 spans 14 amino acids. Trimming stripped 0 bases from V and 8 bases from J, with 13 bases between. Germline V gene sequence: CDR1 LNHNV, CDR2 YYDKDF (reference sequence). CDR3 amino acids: CATSRDFGAEGYTF. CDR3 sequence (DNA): TGTGCCACCAGCAGAGATTTTGGGGCGGAGGGCTACACCTTC. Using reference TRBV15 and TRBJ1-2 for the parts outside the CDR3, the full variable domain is DAMVIQNPRYQVTQFGKPVTLSCSQTLNHNVMYWYQQKSSQAPKLLFHYYDKDFNNEADTPDNFQSRRPNTSFCFLDIRSPGLGDTAMYLCATSRDFGAEGYTFGSGTRLTVV.

The CDR3 region is CASSPLPTDFRGTEAFF. Here the CDR3 DNA reads TGTGCCAGCTCACCCTTACCGACAGATTTTAGGGGGACTGAAGCTTTCTTT. The rearrangement links TRBV18 to TRBJ1-1; D may be TRBD1 (6 bases). Germline CDR1 is KGHSH and CDR2 is LQKENI. The CDR3 contains 17 residues. Trimming cost V 3 bases and J 5 bases, with 22 bases left between them.

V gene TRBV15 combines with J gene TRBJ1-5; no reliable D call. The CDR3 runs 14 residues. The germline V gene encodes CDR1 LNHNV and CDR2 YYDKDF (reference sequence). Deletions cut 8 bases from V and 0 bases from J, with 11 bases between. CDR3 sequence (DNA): TGTGCCACCCTTAGGGATTATAGCAATCAGCCCCAGCATTTT. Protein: CATLRDYSNQPQHF.

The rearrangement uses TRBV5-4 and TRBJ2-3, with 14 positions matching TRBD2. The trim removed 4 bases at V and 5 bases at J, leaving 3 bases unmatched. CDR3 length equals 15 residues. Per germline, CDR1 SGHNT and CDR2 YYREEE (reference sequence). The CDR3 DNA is TGTGCCAGCAGCCGGACTAGCGGGGGGTTAGATACGCAGTATTTT. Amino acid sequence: CASSRTSGGLDTQYF.

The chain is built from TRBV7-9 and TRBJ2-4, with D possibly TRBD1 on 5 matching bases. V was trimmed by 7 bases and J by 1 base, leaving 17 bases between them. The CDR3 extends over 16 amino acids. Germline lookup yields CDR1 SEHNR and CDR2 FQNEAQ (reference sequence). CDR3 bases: TGTGCCAGCATCCCCCTAGGGGTTGGGGCCAAAAACATTCAGTACTTC. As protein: CASIPLGVGAKNIQYF.

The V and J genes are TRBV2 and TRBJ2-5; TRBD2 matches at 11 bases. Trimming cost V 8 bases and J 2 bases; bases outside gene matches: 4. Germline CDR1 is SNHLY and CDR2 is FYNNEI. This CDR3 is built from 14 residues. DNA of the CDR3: TGTGCCAGCGCAACTAGCGGGGGACAAGAGACCCAGTACTTC. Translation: CASATSGGQETQYF.

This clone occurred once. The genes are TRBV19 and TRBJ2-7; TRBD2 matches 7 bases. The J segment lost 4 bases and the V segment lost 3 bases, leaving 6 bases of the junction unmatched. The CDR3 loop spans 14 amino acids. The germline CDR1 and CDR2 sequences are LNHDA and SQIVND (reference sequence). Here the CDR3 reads CASSIRASGYEQYF. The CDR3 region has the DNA TGTGCCAGTAGTATTCGTGCTAGCGGATACGAGCAGTACTTC.

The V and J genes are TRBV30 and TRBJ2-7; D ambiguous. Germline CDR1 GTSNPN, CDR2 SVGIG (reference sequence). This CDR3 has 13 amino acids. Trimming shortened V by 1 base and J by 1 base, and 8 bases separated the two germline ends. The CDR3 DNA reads TGTGCCTGGAGTGCTAAGGCATCCTACGAGCAGTACTTC. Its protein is CAWSAKASYEQYF.

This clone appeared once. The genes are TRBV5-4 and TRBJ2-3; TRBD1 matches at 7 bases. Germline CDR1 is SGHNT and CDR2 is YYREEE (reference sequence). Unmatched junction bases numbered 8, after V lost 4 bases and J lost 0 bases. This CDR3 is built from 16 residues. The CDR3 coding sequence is TGTGCCAGCAGCCCCCGACAGGGAACTAGCACAGATACGCAGTATTTT. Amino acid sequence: CASSPRQGTSTDTQYF.

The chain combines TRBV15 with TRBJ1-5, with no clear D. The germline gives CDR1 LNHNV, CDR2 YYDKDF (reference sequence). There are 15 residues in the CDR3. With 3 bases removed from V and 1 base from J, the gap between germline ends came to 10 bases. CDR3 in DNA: TGTGCCACCAGCAGGGACCCCAGGAGCAATCAGCCCCAGCATTTT. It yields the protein CATSRDPRSNQPQHF.

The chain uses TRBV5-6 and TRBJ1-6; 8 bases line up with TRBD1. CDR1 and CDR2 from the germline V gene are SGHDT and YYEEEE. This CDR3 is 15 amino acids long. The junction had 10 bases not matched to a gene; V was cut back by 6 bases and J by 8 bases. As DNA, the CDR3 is TGTGCCAGCATCTTTCTTCAGGGGGCACATTCACCCCTCCACTTT. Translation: CASIFLQGAHSPLHF.

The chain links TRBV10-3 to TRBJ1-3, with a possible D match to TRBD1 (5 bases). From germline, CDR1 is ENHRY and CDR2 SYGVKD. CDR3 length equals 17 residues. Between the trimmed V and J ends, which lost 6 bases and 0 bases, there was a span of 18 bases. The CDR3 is CAISPIYDSNSGNTIYF. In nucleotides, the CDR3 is TGTGCCATCAGCCCGATCTACGACAGTAACTCTGGAAACACCATATATTTT.

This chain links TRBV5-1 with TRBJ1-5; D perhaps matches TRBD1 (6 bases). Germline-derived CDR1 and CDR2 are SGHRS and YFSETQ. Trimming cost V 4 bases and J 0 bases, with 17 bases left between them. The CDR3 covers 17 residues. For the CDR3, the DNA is TGCGCCAGCAGCCCGGTTGGGGGGCCCCTTAGCAATCAGCCCCAGCATTTT. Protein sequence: CASSPVGGPLSNQPQHF.

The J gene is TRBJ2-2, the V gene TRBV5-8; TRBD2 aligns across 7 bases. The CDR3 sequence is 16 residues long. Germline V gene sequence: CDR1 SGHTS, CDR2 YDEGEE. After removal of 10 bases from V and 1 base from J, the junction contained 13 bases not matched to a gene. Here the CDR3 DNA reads TGTGCCGGACGTCGGGGGGTCGCCCAGAACACCGGGGAGCTGTTTTTT. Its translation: CAGRRGVAQNTGELFF.

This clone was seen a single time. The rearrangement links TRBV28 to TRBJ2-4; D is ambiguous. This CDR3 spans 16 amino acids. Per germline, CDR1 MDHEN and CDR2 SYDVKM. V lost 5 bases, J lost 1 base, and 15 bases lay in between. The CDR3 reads CASSPPGLSAKNIQYF. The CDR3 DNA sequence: TGTGCCAGCAGTCCTCCTGGGCTGTCGGCCAAAAACATTCAGTACTTC.

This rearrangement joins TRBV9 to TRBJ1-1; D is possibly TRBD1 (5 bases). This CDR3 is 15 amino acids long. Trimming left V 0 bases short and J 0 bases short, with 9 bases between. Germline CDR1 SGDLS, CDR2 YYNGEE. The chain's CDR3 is CASSVEWGMNTEAFF. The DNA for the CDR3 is TGTGCCAGCAGCGTAGAATGGGGGATGAACACTGAAGCTTTCTTT.

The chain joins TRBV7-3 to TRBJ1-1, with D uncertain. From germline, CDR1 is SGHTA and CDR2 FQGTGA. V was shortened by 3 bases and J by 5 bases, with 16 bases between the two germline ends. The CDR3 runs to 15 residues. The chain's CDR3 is CASSLPEEIGTEAFF. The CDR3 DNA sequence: TGTGCCAGCAGCTTGCCGGAGGAAATTGGGACTGAAGCTTTCTTT.

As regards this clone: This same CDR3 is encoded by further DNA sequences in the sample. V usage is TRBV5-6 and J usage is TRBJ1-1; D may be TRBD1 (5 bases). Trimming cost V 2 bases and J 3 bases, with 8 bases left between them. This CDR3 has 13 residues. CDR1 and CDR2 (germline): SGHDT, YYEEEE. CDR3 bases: TGTGCCAGCAGCTTCTCCAGGGACACTGAAGCTTTCTTT. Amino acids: CASSFSRDTEAFF. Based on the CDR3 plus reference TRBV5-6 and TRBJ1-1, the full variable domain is DAGVTQSPTHLIKTRGQQVTLRCSPKSGHDTVSWYQQALGQGPQFIFQYYEEEERQRGNFPDRFSGHQFPNYSSELNVNALLLGDSALYLCASSFSRDTEAFFGQGTRLTVV.

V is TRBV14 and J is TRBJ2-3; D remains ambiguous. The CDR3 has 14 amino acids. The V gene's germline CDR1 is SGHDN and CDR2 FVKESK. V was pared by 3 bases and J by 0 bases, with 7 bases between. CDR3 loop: CASSQMYSTDTQYF. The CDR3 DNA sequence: TGTGCCAGCAGCCAGATGTACAGCACAGATACGCAGTATTTT.